This TCR beta chain was found in a study of cytomegalovirus exposure and HLA in healthy donors. Study-wide results and limits: Evidence from a later analysis indicated that most CMV-associated TCR beta chains looked HLA-restricted.

The junction had 6 bases not matched to a gene; V was cut back by 4 bases and J by 6 bases. Germline V lookup: CDR1 SGHRS, CDR2 YFSETQ. The CDR3 consists of 13 residues. In the PCR, 60 Vbeta and 13 Jbeta primers were used. Libraries were prepared by immunoSEQ multiplex PCR; TCRdb keeps only in-frame clonotypes and omits some of them. The sample has approximately 150,000 clones, 75% to 85% seen once; the top ten hold around 11%. With regard to this clone: The antigen remains undetermined.

The sequence came from a man aged 50-60 years in good health and CMV-seropositive. The chain is built from TRBV5-1 and TRBJ2-7; 8 nucleotides line up with TRBD1. Input material: PBMCs. The CDR3 DNA reads as TGCGCCAGCAGCAAGGGACAGGTGAGCGAGCAGTACTTC. Translation gives CASSKGQVSEQYF.